The 31 T cell receptor beta chains below were found in one sample sequenced in a study of T cells in Graves' hyperthyroidism and ophthalmopathy. The source material, RNA transcripts, was used to amplify TCR beta CDR3 regions. HTBI primers were used for first-round RT-PCR of the TCR CDR3. Using its own MiXCR run on the multiplex PCR reads, TCRdb lists one record per CDR3 protein. The sample holds roughly 530,000 distinct CDR3 sequences, 15% to 20% seen once. Specimen: blood. The source is a woman between 18 and 29 years old with Graves' ophthalmopathy.

There are a few counts of this clonotype. J is TRBJ2-5 and V is TRBV4-1; 8 bases match TRBD2. V was pared by 2 bases and J by 4 bases, with 3 bases of the junction left unmatched. This CDR3 has 14 amino acids. Germline V gene sequence: CDR1 MGHRA, CDR2 YSYEKL. DNA of the CDR3: TGCGCCAGCAGCCAAATCGGACTAGCAGAGACCCAGTACTTC. This encodes CASSQIGLAETQYF.

This clonotype was seen at least ten times. The chain has TRBV7-3 and TRBJ1-1; a weak D match, TRBD1 (6 bases). The CDR3 is made up of 14 amino acids. CDR1 and CDR2 (germline): SGHTA, FQGTGA. Trimming left V 5 bases short and J 3 bases short, with 13 bases between. The CDR3 DNA reads TGTGCCAGCAGCCAACAGGGAAAGGACACTGAAGCTTTCTTT. Its translation: CASSQQGKDTEAFF.

This clonotype was counted at least ten times. The CDR3 here is CASSPRGLGDTEAFF. CDR3 nucleotides: TGTGCCAGCAGCCCCAGGGGGCTGGGGGACACTGAAGCTTTCTTT. This rearrangement joins TRBV7-3 to TRBJ1-1; 8 bases fit TRBD1. This CDR3 has 15 residues. Germline loops: CDR1 SGHTA, CDR2 FQGTGA. V lost 5 bases to trimming and J lost 3 bases; unmatched junction nucleotides: 8. The variable domain in full, completed from reference TRBV7-3 and TRBJ1-1, reads GAGVSQTPSNKVTEKGKYVELRCDPISGHTALYWYRQSLGQGPEFLIYFQGTGAADDSGLPNDRFFAVRPEGSVSTLKIQRTERGDSAVYLCASSPRGLGDTEAFFGQGTRLTVV.

V is TRBV4-1 and J is TRBJ1-6; 7 bases align to TRBD1. CDR1 MGHRA and CDR2 YSYEKL come from the germline V gene. V lost 4 bases to trimming and J lost 3 bases; unmatched junction nucleotides: 6. This CDR3 is built from 16 residues. CDR3 sequence reads: CASSPEGQHYNSPLHF. In nucleotides, the CDR3 is TGCGCCAGCAGCCCCGAGGGACAGCACTATAATTCACCCCTCCACTTT.

This clonotype was seen a handful of times. It is likely a read error, because the conserved phenylalanine at the end of the CDR3 is missing. V and J are TRBV18 and TRBJ2-7; D perhaps matches TRBD2 (5 bases). CDR3 length equals 11 residues. V was clipped by 6 bases and J by 4 bases, with 7 bases between them. Germline CDR1 is KGHSH and CDR2 is LQKENI. The CDR3 loop is CASSEDYEQYL. DNA of the CDR3: TGTGCCAGCTCGGAGGATTACGAGCAGTACCTC.

The sample holds a few counts of this clonotype. This chain connects TRBV18 to TRBJ1-2; D not certain. Germline V gene sequence: CDR1 KGHSH, CDR2 LQKENI. Trimming left V 2 bases short and J 6 bases short, with 16 bases between. The CDR3 length is 15 residues. The CDR3 region is CASSPKSIPPDGYTF. The CDR3 nucleotides are TGTGCCAGCTCACCAAAATCTATTCCGCCTGATGGCTACACCTTC.

This clonotype showed up many times. The V gene is TRBV10-3, the J gene TRBJ2-1; possible D gene TRBD2, 6 bases. V lost 2 bases, J lost 5 bases, and 22 bases lay in between. The CDR3 runs 18 residues. In germline, CDR1 is ENHRY, CDR2 SYGVKD. The CDR3 DNA is TGTGCCATCAGTGAGGGCCGCCGGTGGGGGGTTCAGGACAATGAGCAGTTCTTC. Translated: CAISEGRRWGVQDNEQFF.

This clonotype was detected a few times. Here the CDR3 DNA reads TGTGCCAGCAGTTACTCGAACGAAGCTTTCTTT. Protein sequence: CASSYSNEAFF. The chain employs TRBV6-5 and TRBJ1-1; no clear D gene. CDR1 MNHEY and CDR2 SVGAGI come from the germline V gene. Deletions cut 0 bases from V and 8 bases from J, with 4 bases between. This CDR3 has 11 amino acids.

J is TRBJ1-2 and V is TRBV28; D unclear. Trimming removed 5 bases from V and 7 bases from J, with 17 bases in between. CDR1 MDHEN and CDR2 SYDVKM come from the germline V gene. The CDR3 totals 14 residues. As DNA, the CDR3 is TGTGCCAGCAGTCCCTCCGGGTTTGAAATTGGCTACACCTTC. It codes for CASSPSGFEIGYTF.

The chain employs TRBV20-1 and TRBJ2-3; TRBD2 might be the D (6 bases). CDR1 and CDR2 (germline): DFQATT, SNEGSKA (reference sequence). V lost 3 bases, J lost 3 bases, and 10 bases lay in between. This CDR3 comprises 13 residues. CDR3 in amino acids: CSASGRGTDTQYF. Here the CDR3 DNA reads TGCAGTGCTAGCGGGAGAGGGACAGATACGCAGTATTTT.

This clonotype was detected ten times or more. This rearrangement joins TRBV20-1 to TRBJ1-1; perhaps TRBD1 as D (5 bases). CDR3 size: 14 residues. Between the trimmed V and J ends, which lost 2 bases and 1 base, there was a span of 11 bases. Per germline, CDR1 DFQATT and CDR2 SNEGSKA (reference sequence). The CDR3 sequence is CSARRLGTNTEAFF. The CDR3 DNA reads TGCAGTGCTAGAAGACTGGGGACGAACACTGAAGCTTTCTTT.

This clonotype was found many times. This chain joins TRBV30 and TRBJ2-5; 7 nucleotides agree with TRBD2. The ends lost 0 bases at V and 3 bases at J; junction bases unmatched: 10. CDR3 length: 16 residues. The germline V gene has CDR1 GTSNPN and CDR2 SVGIG (reference sequence). CDR3 bases: TGTGCCTGGAGTGTATTCCGGGACTATCCAAAAGAGACCCAGTACTTC. Translating gives CAWSVFRDYPKETQYF.

This clonotype was seen only a few times. V is TRBV4-2 and J is TRBJ1-1; 9 nucleotides agree with TRBD1. Per the germline V gene, CDR1 is LGHNA and CDR2 is YNFKEQ. The CDR3 loop spans 15 amino acids. V was pared by 1 base and J by 7 bases, with 7 bases of the junction left unmatched. The CDR3 DNA reads as TGTGCCAGCAGCCAAGGACAGGGGGAAGGGAGTGAAGCTTTCTTT. It codes for CASSQGQGEGSEAFF.

The chain couples TRBV18 to TRBJ2-7; D is uncertain. CDR1 KGHSH and CDR2 LQKENI come from the germline V gene. This CDR3 contains 14 residues. The V end was cut by 3 bases, the J end by 2 bases, with 11 bases between. The CDR3 loop reads CASSPGRQTYEQYF. The CDR3 bases are TGTGCCAGCTCACCGGGCCGCCAAACCTACGAGCAGTACTTC.

At least ten counts were recorded for this clonotype. CDR3 protein: CASSWGGNGYTF. The CDR3 nucleotides read TGTGCCAGCAGCTGGGGAGGGAACGGCTACACCTTC. The chain combines TRBV7-8 with TRBJ1-2; D unclear. CDR1 and CDR2 (germline): SGHVS, FQNEAQ. With 4 bases removed from V and 8 bases from J, the gap between germline ends came to 11 bases. CDR3 length: 12 amino acids.

CDR3 sequence: CASSWQGTYEQYF. In DNA, the CDR3 is TGTGCCAGTAGTTGGCAAGGGACTTACGAGCAGTACTTC. V gene TRBV19 combines with J gene TRBJ2-7; D is perhaps TRBD2 (6 bases). Germline lookup yields CDR1 LNHDA and CDR2 SQIVND (reference sequence). The CDR3 totals 13 residues. Trimming cost V 5 bases and J 4 bases, with 12 bases left between them.

The table lists this clonotype with many counts. J is TRBJ1-1 and V is TRBV30, with 8 bases that match TRBD1. Germline V lookup: CDR1 GTSNPN, CDR2 SVGIG (reference sequence). The CDR3 has 14 amino acids. Trimming removed 4 bases from V and 4 bases from J; junction bases left unmatched: 8. The CDR3 sequence: CAWTTDRVSTEAFF. The CDR3 DNA sequence: TGTGCCTGGACTACGGACAGGGTGAGCACTGAAGCTTTCTTT.

This clonotype was seen more than once but under ten times. This chain uses TRBV3-1 with TRBJ2-6, with D tentatively TRBD2 (5 bases). V lost 2 bases to trimming and J lost 0 bases, with 11 bases between them. CDR1 is LGHDT, CDR2 YNNKEL, per germline (reference sequence). CDR3 size: 17 residues. As DNA, the CDR3 is TGTGCCAGCAGCCAAACGGCGGGTACCTCTGGGGCCAACGTCCTGACTTTC. Its translation is CASSQTAGTSGANVLTF.

The table lists this clonotype with many counts. The genes are TRBV2 and TRBJ2-7, with D possibly being TRBD1 (5 bases). Germline-derived CDR1 and CDR2 are SNHLY and FYNNEI. The CDR3 has 15 amino acids. The V and J ends lost 4 bases and 2 bases respectively, with 15 bases between them. The CDR3 loop is CASSAETAQTYEQYF. DNA of the CDR3: TGTGCCAGCAGTGCCGAGACAGCCCAGACCTACGAGCAGTACTTC.

The chain joins TRBV4-1 to TRBJ2-3; D possibly matches TRBD1 or TRBD2 (5 bases each). CDR1 and CDR2 from the germline V gene are MGHRA and YSYEKL. V lost 1 base to trimming and J lost 5 bases, with 16 bases between them. This CDR3 is built from 16 residues. The CDR3: CASSQGGETGEDTQYF. CDR3 in DNA: TGCGCCAGCAGCCAAGGAGGGGAAACGGGCGAAGATACGCAGTATTTT.

Ten or more counts support this clonotype. The chain is built from TRBV3-1 and TRBJ2-5; maybe TRBD2 (5 bases). The V gene's germline CDR1 is LGHDT and CDR2 YNNKEL (reference sequence). The CDR3 has 17 residues. Between the trimmed V and J ends, which lost 1 base and 3 bases, there was a span of 18 bases. DNA for the CDR3: TGTGCCAGCAGCCAAGGGTATCCAGCGGAGAGGGAAGAGACCCAGTACTTC. Translated: CASSQGYPAEREETQYF.

This clonotype has just a few counts. The chain couples TRBV5-1 to TRBJ2-1; perhaps TRBD1 as D (6 bases). The V and J ends lost 1 base and 8 bases respectively, with 19 bases between them. Germline V gene lookup returns CDR1 SGHRS and CDR2 YFSETQ. The CDR3 has 16 amino acids. The CDR3 bases are TGCGCCAGCAGCTTGACGAAGACAGGCGCCTCAGATGAGCAGTTCTTC. Its translation: CASSLTKTGASDEQFF.

There are many counts of this clonotype. The chain couples TRBV7-9 to TRBJ2-1; 9 bases are shared with TRBD1. V was clipped by 5 bases and J by 2 bases; unmatched bases: 7. The CDR3 is 16 amino acids. Germline V gene data show CDR1 as SEHNR and CDR2 as FQNEAQ (reference sequence). CDR3 bases: TGTGCCAGCAGCCCTAACCGGGACAGGGCCTACAATGAGCAGTTCTTC. Translation: CASSPNRDRAYNEQFF.

This chain links TRBV24-1 with TRBJ2-5; TRBD2 aligns across 10 bases. J was trimmed by 7 bases and V by 0 bases; bases with no gene match: 4. This CDR3 contains 15 residues. CDR1 KGHDR and CDR2 SFDVKD come from the germline V gene. The CDR3 loop is CATSDLSGGEVTQYF. CDR3 coding DNA: TGTGCCACCAGTGATTTGAGCGGGGGGGAAGTGACCCAGTACTTC.

This clonotype showed up many times. The genes are TRBV20-1 and TRBJ2-5; possibly TRBD2 for D (6 bases). Germline CDR1 is DFQATT and CDR2 is SNEGSKA (reference sequence). The V gene lost 0 bases and the J gene lost 4 bases, with 12 bases spanning the gap. The CDR3 runs to 14 residues. In DNA, the CDR3 is TGCAGTGCTAGAGATTTGCAGGGAGGAGAGACCCAGTACTTC. It codes for CSARDLQGGETQYF.

This clonotype was seen ten or more times. The chain recombines TRBV28 with TRBJ1-1; 7 bases fit TRBD1. Germline trimming cut 6 bases from V and 1 base from J; bases unmatched to any gene: 5. CDR3 length: 14 amino acids. CDR1 and CDR2 (germline): MDHEN, SYDVKM. CDR3 residues: CASSSGTENTEAFF. In nucleotides, the CDR3 is TGTGCCAGCAGCTCCGGGACAGAGAACACTGAAGCTTTCTTT.

V gene TRBV12-3 or TRBV12-4 combines with J gene TRBJ2-5, with 7 bases lining up with TRBD2. Trimming removed 3 bases from V and 5 bases from J; junction bases left unmatched: 15. This CDR3 is built from 17 residues. CDR3 DNA sequence: TGTGCCAGCAGTTTCGGCTTGAGGGCGGGAGTAGTGGAGACCCAGTACTTC. Protein: CASSFGLRAGVVETQYF.

This clonotype was seen at least ten times. The V call is TRBV28, the J call TRBJ2-3, with 7 bases identical to TRBD2. Trimming at V came to 0 bases and at J to 2 bases, leaving 5 bases not matched to a gene. CDR1 and CDR2 from the germline V gene are MDHEN and SYDVKM. This CDR3 is 16 amino acids long. CDR3 bases: TGTGCCAGCAGTTTATGGGCTAGCGGAGACACAGATACGCAGTATTTT. Its translation is CASSLWASGDTDTQYF.

At least ten counts were recorded for this clonotype. Here the CDR3 reads CASSPGGTGELFF. CDR3 coding DNA: TGTGCCAGCAGCCCGGGGGGGACCGGGGAGCTGTTTTTT. The chain links TRBV3-1 to TRBJ2-2, with 8 bases matching TRBD2. Germline assignment: CDR1 LGHDT and CDR2 YNNKEL (reference sequence). V shed 4 bases, J shed 5 bases, and the junction held 0 bases outside the gene matches. CDR3 length equals 13 residues. The entire variable domain, with the rest obtained from reference TRBV3-1 and TRBJ2-2, is as follows: DTAVSQTPKYLVTQMGNDKSIKCEQNLGHDTMYWYKQDSKKFLKIMFSYNNKELIINETVPNRFSPKSPDKAHLNLHINSLELGDSAVYFCASSPGGTGELFFGEGSRLTVL.

This clonotype was observed many times. The rearrangement uses TRBV3-1 and TRBJ1-1; D is ambiguous. Trimming pared 10 bases from V and 1 base from J, leaving 10 bases between. The CDR3 covers 12 residues. From germline, CDR1 is LGHDT and CDR2 YNNKEL (reference sequence). The CDR3 DNA follows: TGTGCCACGGGAAGACAGAACACTGAAGCTTTCTTT. Protein: CATGRQNTEAFF.

This clonotype was seen a handful of times. V usage is TRBV3-1 and J usage is TRBJ1-6; 7 bases match TRBD1. The CDR3 extends over 14 amino acids. Germline V gives CDR1 LGHDT, CDR2 YNNKEL (reference sequence). The ends lost 3 bases at V and 14 bases at J; junction bases unmatched: 10. As DNA, the CDR3 is TGTGCCAGCAGCCAGGACTGGACAGGCGTAACCCTCCACTTT. This gives the protein CASSQDWTGVTLHF.